Here is one T cell receptor beta chain with its context. Its matching antigen is unknown. This sample was included in a study of graft-versus-host responses after intestinal transplantation. V was shortened by 1 base and J by 3 bases, with 12 bases between the two germline ends. This CDR3 contains 15 residues. Germline assignment: CDR1 SGHDN and CDR2 FVKESK. Sequencing used immunoSEQ multiplex PCR; TCRdb keeps in-frame clones, though not all of them. This sample carries over 45,000 clones, around 93% of them seen once, and the ten largest clones take 0.38%. The source material was unstimulated CD4+ T cells sorted from spleen or lymph node cells, sampled before transplant. The receptor's source is a human donor who was the organ donor for an intestinal transplant. V usage is TRBV14 and J usage is TRBJ1-2; the D gene is possibly TRBD1 (5 bases). The CDR3 region is CASSQVGKGDYGYTF. CDR3 DNA: TGTGCCAGCAGCCAAGTTGGGAAAGGGGACTATGGCTACACCTTC.